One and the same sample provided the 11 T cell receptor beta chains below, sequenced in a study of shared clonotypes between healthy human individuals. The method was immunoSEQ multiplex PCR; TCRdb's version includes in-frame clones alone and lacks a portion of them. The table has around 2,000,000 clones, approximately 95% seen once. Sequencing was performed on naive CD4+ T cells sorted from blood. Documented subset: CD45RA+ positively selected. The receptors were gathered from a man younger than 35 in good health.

CDR3 sequence: CASSPASDRRPYNEQFF. As DNA, the CDR3 is TGTGCCAGCAGCCCGGCGTCTGACAGGCGGCCCTACAATGAGCAGTTCTTC. V and J are TRBV11-1 and TRBJ2-1; D perhaps matches TRBD1 (6 bases). The germline V gene has CDR1 SGHAT and CDR2 FQDESV (reference sequence). V lost 5 bases and J 2 bases, leaving 19 bases between the germline ends. The CDR3 has 17 residues. Using reference TRBV11-1 and TRBJ2-1 for the parts outside the CDR3, the full variable domain is EAEVAQSPRYKITEKSQAVAFWCDPISGHATLYWYRQILGQGPELLVQFQDESVVDDSQLPKDRFSAERLKGVDSTLKIQPAELGDSAMYLCASSPASDRRPYNEQFFGPGTRLTVL.

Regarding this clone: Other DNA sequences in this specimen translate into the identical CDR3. CDR3 loop: CASSPRLAGAQETQYF. CDR3 DNA sequence: TGTGCCAGCAGCCCTAGACTAGCGGGGGCCCAAGAGACCCAGTACTTC. The gene calls are TRBV7-2 and TRBJ2-5, with 12 bases identical to TRBD2. J lost 1 base, V lost 5 bases, and 5 bases had no gene match. CDR1 SGHTA and CDR2 FQGNSA come from the germline V gene. The CDR3 is 16 amino acids.

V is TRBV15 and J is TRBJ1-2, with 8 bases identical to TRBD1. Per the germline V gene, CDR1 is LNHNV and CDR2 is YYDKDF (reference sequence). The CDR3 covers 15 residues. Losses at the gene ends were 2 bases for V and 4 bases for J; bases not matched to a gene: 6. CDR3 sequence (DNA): TGTGCCACCAGCAGATCGACAGGGGCGGGCTATGGCTACACCTTC. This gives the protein CATSRSTGAGYGYTF.

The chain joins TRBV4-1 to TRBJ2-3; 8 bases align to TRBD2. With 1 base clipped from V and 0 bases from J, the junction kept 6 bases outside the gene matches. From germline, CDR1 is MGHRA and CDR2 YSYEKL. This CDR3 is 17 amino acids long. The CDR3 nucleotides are TGCGCCAGCAGCCAAGGTTACGGGGGGGCGAGCACAGATACGCAGTATTTT. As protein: CASSQGYGGASTDTQYF.

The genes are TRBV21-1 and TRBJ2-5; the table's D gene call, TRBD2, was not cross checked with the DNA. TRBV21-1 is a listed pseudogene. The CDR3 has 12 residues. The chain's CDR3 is CASSTPGETQYF. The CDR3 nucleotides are TGTGCCAGCAGCACGCCCGGAGAGACCCAGTACTTC.

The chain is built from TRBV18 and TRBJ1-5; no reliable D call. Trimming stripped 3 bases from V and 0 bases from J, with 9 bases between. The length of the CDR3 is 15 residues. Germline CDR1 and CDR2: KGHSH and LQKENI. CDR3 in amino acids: CASSPGAYSNQPQHF. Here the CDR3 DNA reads TGTGCCAGCTCACCGGGCGCCTATAGCAATCAGCCCCAGCATTTT.

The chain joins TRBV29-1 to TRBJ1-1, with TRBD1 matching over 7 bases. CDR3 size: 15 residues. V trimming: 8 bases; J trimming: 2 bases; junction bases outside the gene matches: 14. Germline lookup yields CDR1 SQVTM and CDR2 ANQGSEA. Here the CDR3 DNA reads TGCAGCCTAACACTACCGGGACAGCCAAACACTGAAGCTTTCTTT. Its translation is CSLTLPGQPNTEAFF.

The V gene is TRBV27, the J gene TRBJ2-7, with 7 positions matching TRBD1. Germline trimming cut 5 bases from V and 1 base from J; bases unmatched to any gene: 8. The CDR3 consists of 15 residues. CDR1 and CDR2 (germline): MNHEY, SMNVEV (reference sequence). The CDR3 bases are TGTGCCAGCAGTAAGATACCGGGACAGTCCTACGAGCAGTACTTC. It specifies CASSKIPGQSYEQYF.

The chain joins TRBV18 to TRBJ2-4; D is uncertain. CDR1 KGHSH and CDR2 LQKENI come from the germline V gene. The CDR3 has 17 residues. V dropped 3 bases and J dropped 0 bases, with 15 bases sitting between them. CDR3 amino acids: CASSPTTAQLAKNIQYF. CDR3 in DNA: TGTGCCAGCTCACCGACGACGGCCCAATTAGCCAAAAACATTCAGTACTTC.

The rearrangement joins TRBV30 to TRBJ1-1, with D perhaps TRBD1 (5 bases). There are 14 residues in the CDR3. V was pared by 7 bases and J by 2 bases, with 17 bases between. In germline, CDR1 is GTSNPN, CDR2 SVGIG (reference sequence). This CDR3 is CAYRPSTVNTEAFF. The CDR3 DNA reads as TGTGCCTACCGACCCTCGACAGTAAACACTGAAGCTTTCTTT.

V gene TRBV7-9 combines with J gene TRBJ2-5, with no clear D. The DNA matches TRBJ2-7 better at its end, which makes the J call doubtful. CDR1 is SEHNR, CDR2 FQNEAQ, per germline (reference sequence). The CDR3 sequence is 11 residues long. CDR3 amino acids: CASSNDYEQYF. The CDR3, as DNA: TGTGCCAGCAGCAATGATTACGAGCAGTACTTC.